This T cell receptor beta chain is drawn from a study of blood T cell repertoires in COVID-19. About the research overall: Collection of acute and convalescent COVID-19 samples took place in the United States, Italy and Spain. Sources were T cells, B-cell-depleted T cells, or PBMCs; the material itself was cDNA or gDNA.

CDR1 SGHVS and CDR2 FNYEAQ come from the germline V gene. There are 14 residues in the CDR3. The V and J ends lost 2 bases and 1 base, in that order; junction bases with no gene match: 2. This clone showed up just once. Per the original methods: Estimated nucleated cell counts came from reference gene primer amplification. The protocol was immunoSEQ multiplex PCR, while the TCRdb copy is restricted to in-frame clones and leaves out a portion. V, J and clone size are taken as reported in that table, and D and trimming were inferred from the DNA itself. Seen here are 120,000 to 150,000 clones, roughly 87% observed once, and the top ten hold 1.5% to 2%.

V is TRBV7-6 and J is TRBJ2-7; 7 nucleotides align to TRBD1. The sample was peripheral blood. This TCR was recovered from a human donor in a cohort sampled during active COVID-19. CDR3 DNA: TGTGCCAGCAGCTTAAGGGACAGATCCTACGAGCAGTACTTC. The encoded protein is CASSLRDRSYEQYF.